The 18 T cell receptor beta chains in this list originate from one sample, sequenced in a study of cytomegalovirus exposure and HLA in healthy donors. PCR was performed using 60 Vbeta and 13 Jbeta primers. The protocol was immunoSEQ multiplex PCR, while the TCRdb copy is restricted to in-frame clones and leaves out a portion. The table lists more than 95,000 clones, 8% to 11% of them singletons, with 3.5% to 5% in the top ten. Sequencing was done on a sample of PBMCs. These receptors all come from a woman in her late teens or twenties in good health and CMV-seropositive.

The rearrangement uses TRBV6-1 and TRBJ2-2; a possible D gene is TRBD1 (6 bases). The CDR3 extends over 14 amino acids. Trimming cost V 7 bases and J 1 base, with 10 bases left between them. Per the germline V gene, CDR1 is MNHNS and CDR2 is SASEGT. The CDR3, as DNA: TGTGCCAGCATTGGGGGCAGGAACACCGGGGAGCTGTTTTTT. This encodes CASIGGRNTGELFF.

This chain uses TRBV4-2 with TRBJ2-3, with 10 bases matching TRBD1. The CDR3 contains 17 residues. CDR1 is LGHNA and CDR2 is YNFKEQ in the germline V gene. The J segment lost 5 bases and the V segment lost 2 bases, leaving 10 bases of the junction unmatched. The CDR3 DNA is TGTGCCAGCAGCCAACGACCCCCGGGACAGGGGATAGATACGCAGTATTTT. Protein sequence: CASSQRPPGQGIDTQYF.

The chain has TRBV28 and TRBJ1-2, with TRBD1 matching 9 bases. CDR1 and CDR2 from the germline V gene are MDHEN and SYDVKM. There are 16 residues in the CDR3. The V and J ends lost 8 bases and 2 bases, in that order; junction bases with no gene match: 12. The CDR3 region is CASAALSGTGNYGYTF. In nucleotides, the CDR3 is TGTGCCAGCGCAGCCTTGTCCGGGACAGGGAACTATGGCTACACCTTC.

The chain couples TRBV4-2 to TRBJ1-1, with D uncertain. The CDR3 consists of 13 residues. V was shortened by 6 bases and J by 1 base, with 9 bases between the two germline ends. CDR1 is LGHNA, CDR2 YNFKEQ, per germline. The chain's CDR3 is CASSQTENTEAFF. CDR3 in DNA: TGTGCCAGCAGTCAAACAGAGAACACTGAAGCTTTCTTT.

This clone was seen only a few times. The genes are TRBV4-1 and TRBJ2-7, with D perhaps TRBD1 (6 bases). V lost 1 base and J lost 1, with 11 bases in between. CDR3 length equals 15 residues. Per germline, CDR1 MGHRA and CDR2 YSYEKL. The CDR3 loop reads CASSQGQGQSYEQYF. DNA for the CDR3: TGCGCCAGCAGCCAAGGGCAGGGGCAGTCCTACGAGCAGTACTTC.

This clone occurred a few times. The chain's CDR3 is CSVGGEGNSGGYTF. The CDR3, as DNA: TGCAGCGTTGGAGGGGAGGGCAATTCAGGGGGCTACACCTTC. J is TRBJ1-2 and V is TRBV29-1; maybe TRBD1 (5 bases). CDR1 and CDR2 from the germline V gene are SQVTM and ANQGSEA. This CDR3 has 14 residues. V was cut by 4 bases and J by 8 bases, with 20 bases left in between. The full variable domain, its missing parts supplied by reference TRBV29-1 and TRBJ1-2, is SAVISQKPSRDICQRGTSLTIQCQVDSQVTMMFWYRQQPGQSLTLIATANQGSEATYESGFVIDKFPISRPNLTFSTLTVSNMSPEDSSIYLCSVGGEGNSGGYTFGSGTRLTVV.

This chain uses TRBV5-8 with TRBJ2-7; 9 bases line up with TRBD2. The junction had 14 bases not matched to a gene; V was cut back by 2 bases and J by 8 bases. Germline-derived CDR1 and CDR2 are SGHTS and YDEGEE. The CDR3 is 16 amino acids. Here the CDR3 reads CASSFQRGSGREKQYF. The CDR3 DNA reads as TGTGCCAGCAGCTTCCAACGGGGTAGCGGGAGAGAAAAGCAGTACTTC.

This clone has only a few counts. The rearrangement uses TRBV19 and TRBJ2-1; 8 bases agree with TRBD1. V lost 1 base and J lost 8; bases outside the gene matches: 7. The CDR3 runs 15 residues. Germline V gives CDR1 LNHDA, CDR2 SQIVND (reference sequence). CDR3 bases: TGTGCCAGTAGTATAGTCACAGGGGGGTTCTATGAGCAGTTCTTC. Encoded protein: CASSIVTGGFYEQFF.

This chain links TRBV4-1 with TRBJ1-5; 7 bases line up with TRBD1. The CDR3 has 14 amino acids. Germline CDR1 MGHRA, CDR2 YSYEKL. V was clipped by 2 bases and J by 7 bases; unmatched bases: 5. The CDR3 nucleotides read TGCGCCAGCAGCCAAACAGGGGATGGCCAGCCCCAGCATTTT. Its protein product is CASSQTGDGQPQHF.

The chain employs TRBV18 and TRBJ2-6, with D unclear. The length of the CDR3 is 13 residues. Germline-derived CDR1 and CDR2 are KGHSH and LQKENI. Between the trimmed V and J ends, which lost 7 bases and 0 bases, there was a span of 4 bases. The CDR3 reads CASFLSGANVLTF. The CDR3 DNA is TGTGCCAGCTTCCTCTCTGGGGCCAACGTCCTGACTTTC.

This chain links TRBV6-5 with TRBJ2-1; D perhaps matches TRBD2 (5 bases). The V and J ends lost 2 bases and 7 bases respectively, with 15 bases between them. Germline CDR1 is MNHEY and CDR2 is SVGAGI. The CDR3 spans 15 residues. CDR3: CASSYLSGGSNEQFF. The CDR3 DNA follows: TGTGCCAGCAGTTACCTAAGCGGAGGAAGTAATGAGCAGTTCTTC.

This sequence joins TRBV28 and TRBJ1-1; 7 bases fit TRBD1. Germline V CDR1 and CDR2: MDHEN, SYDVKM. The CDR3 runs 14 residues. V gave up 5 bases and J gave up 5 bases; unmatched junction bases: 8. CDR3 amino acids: CASSLTGTVTEAFF. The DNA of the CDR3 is TGTGCCAGCAGTCTGACAGGGACGGTTACTGAAGCTTTCTTT.

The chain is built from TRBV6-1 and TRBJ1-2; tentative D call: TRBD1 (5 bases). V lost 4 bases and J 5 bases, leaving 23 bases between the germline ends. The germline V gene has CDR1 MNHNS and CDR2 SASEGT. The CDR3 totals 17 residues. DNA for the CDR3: TGTGCCAGCAGTGGACCACTAACCCCTCAGGGCGGTTATGGCTACACCTTC. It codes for CASSGPLTPQGGYGYTF.

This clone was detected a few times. CDR3 nucleotide sequence: TGTGCCAGCAGTGAGGGACTAGCGGGATCAGATACGCAGTATTTT. Encoded protein: CASSEGLAGSDTQYF. This rearrangement joins TRBV6-1 to TRBJ2-3; TRBD2 matches at 13 bases. V trimming: 3 bases; J trimming: 4 bases; junction bases outside the gene matches: 1. CDR3 length: 15 residues. In germline, CDR1 is MNHNS, CDR2 SASEGT.

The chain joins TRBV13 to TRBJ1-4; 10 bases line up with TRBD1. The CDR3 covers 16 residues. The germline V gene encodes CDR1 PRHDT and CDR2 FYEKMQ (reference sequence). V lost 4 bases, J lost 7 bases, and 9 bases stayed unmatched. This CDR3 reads CASSSSPGQGSEKLFF. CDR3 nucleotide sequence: TGTGCCAGCAGCTCGTCACCGGGACAGGGGAGTGAAAAACTGTTTTTT.

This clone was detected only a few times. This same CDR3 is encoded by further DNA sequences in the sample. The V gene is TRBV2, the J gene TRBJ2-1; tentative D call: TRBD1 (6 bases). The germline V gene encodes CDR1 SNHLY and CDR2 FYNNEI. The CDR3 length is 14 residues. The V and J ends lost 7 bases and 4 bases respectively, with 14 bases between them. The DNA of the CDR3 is TGTGCCAGCACCAACAGGGAGCAATACAATGAGCAGTTCTTC. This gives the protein CASTNREQYNEQFF.

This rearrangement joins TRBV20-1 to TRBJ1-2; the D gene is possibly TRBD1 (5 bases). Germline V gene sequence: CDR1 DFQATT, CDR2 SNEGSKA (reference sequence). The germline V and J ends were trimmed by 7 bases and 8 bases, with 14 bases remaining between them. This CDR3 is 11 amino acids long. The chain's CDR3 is CSVVQDIGYTF. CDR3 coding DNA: TGCAGTGTCGTACAGGATATCGGCTACACCTTC.

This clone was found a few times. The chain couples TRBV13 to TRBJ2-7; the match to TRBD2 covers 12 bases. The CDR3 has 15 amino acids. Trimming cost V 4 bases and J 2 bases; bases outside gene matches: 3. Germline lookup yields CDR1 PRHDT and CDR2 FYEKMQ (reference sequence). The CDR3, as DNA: TGTGCCAGCAGCTGGACTAGCGGGATGGCCTACGAGCAGTACTTC. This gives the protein CASSWTSGMAYEQYF.